This TCR beta chain originates from a study of blood T cells in healthy people across ages. Through a sample-barcoded 5' primer and a J-beta primer mix, a second PCR was run for roughly 6 to 12 cycles. Via MiXCR, TCRdb re-called the 5' RACE reads, giving one row per CDR3 protein. The profile covers about 1.4 million distinct CDR3 sequences, with around 55% appearing a single time and over 5% taken by the ten largest. Trimming stripped 0 bases from V and 7 bases from J, with 15 bases between. The germline gives CDR1 DFQATT, CDR2 SNEGSKA (reference sequence). The length of the CDR3 is 14 residues. The specimen was blood. This TCR was recovered from a man younger than 35 in good health. This chain joins TRBV20-1 and TRBJ1-1, with D maybe TRBD1 (5 bases). CDR3 nucleotides: TGCAGTGCTAGAGATCTAGAGGGGATGGGTGAAGCTTTCTTT. Translated, it gives CSARDLEGMGEAFF.